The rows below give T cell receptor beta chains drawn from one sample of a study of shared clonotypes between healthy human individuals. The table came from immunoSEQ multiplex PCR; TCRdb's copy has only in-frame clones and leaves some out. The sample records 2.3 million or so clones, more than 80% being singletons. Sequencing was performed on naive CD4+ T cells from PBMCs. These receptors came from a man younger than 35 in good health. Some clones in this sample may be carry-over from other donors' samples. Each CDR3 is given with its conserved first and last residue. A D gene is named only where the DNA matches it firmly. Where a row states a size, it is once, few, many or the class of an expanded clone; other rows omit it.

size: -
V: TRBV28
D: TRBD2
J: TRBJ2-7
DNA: TGTGCCAGCTCCCGGGGAGGGCCCCTTGACGCCTACGAGCAGTACTTC
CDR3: CASSRGGPLDAYEQYF

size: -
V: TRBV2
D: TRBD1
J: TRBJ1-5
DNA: TGTGCCAGCAGTTCGGACAGGGGCTATAGCAATCAGCCCCAGCATTTT
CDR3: CASSSDRGYSNQPQHF

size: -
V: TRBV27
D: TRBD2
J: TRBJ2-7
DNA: TGTGCCAGCAGTTCCCTCCGGGCGGGAGGGTCCTACGAGCAGTACTTC
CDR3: CASSSLRAGGSYEQYF

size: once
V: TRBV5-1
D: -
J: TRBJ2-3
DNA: TGCGCCAGCAGCTCGGCTAGCACAGATACGCAGTATTTT
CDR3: CASSSASTDTQYF

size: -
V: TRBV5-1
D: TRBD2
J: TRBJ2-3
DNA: TGCGCCAGCAGCACCGGGACTAGCCCTAGCACAGATACGCAGTATTTT
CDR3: CASSTGTSPSTDTQYF

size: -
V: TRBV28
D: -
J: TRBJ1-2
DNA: TGTGCCAGCAGTTACGGGGGGCATGGCTACACCTTC
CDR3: CASSYGGHGYTF

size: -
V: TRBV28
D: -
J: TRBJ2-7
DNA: TGTGCCAGCAGTTTTGTCGACAGAACTTACGAGCAGTACTTC
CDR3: CASSFVDRTYEQYF

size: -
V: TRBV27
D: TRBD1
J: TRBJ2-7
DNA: TGTGCCAGCAGGAACTGGAGACAGGGGGTGTACGAGCAGTACTTC
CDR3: CASRNWRQGVYEQYF

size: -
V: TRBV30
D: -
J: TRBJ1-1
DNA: TGTGCCTGGGGGACTCTCGAGGCTGAAGCTTTCTTT
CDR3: CAWGTLEAEAFF

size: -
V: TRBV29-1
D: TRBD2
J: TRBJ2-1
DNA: TGCAGCCTTCTTTCTAGCGGAAGATCCTACAATGAGCAGTTCTTC
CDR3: CSLLSSGRSYNEQFF

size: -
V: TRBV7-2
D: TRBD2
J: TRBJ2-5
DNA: TGTGCCAGCAGCTTAGCGCGGCTGGCTAGCGGGGAGTTACTTCAAGAGACCCAGTACTTC
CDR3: CASSLARLASGELLQETQYF

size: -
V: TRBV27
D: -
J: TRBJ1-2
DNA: TGTGCCAGCAGTTTTCGGGGGAACTATGGCTACACCTTC
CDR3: CASSFRGNYGYTF

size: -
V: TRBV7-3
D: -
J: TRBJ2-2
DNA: TGTGCCAGCAGCTTAAGCGTTCCAGGGAACACCGGGGAGCTGTTTTTT
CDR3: CASSLSVPGNTGELFF

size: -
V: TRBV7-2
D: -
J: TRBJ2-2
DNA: TGTGCCAGCAGCTTGCGGTCCGGGGAGCTGTTTTTT
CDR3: CASSLRSGELFF

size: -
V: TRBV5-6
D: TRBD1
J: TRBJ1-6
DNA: TGTGCCAGCAGCGCCGGACAGGGCTATTCACCCCTCCACTTT
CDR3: CASSAGQGYSPLHF

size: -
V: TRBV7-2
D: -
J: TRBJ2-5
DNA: TGTGCCAGCAGCTTAGCCGGGGGTCAAGAGACCCAGTACTTC
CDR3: CASSLAGGQETQYF

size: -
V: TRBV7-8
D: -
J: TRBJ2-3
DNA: TGTGCCAGCGTGATTGGGGATACGCAGTATTTT
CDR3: CASVIGDTQYF

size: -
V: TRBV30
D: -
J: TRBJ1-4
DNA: TGTGCCTGGAGTGTAGTACACGGCCGCGAAAAACTGTTTTTT
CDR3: CAWSVVHGREKLFF

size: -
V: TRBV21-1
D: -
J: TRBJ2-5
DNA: TGTGCCAGCAGCAGGACAGGGGGCTTAGAGACCCAGTACTTC
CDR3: CASSRTGGLETQYF

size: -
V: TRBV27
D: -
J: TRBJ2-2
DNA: TGTGCCAGCACCGGGTATTCAGTAACCGGGGAGCTGTTTTTT
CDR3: CASTGYSVTGELFF

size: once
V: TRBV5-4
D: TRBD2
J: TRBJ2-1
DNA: TGTGCCAGCAGCCGGGATGCGGGAGGGGTTCCCAATGAGCAGTTCTTC
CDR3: CASSRDAGGVPNEQFF

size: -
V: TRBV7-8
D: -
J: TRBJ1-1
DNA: TGTGCCAGCAGCTTCGCCGGGACAGAAGCTTTCTTT
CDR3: CASSFAGTEAFF

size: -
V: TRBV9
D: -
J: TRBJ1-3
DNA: TGTGCCAGCAGCGTAGTGGGGGCGGCTGGAAACACCATATATTTT
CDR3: CASSVVGAAGNTIYF